This T cell receptor (beta chain) was recorded in a study of Graves' ophthalmopathy and Graves' hyperthyroidism. Study summary: Where ophthalmopathy was absent within 18 months of follow-up, hyperthyroidism was stable.

TCR beta CDR3 regions were amplified from RNA transcripts. The library came from an HTBI-primed first-round RT-PCR and a second-round multiplex PCR. Using its own MiXCR run on the multiplex PCR reads, TCRdb lists one record per CDR3 protein. The sample records roughly 1.1 million distinct CDR3 sequences, 35% to 40% being singletons. The CDR3 loop spans 16 amino acids. The V end lost 0 bases, the J end lost 2 bases, and 11 bases lay between the germline ends. Germline V gene lookup returns CDR1 SGHVS and CDR2 FQNEAQ. General observations from the study: Detection in blood was also observed for most expanded thyroid clonotypes above 0.001 frequency.

The sample holds many counts of this clonotype. What it recognizes is unknown. This clonotype was sampled from an adult man with Graves' hyperthyroidism. The sample comprised peripheral blood or thyroid tissue (not recorded which). V and J are TRBV7-8 and TRBJ1-5; D uncertain. The CDR3 spells CASSLARTAGNQPQHF. Here the CDR3 DNA reads TGTGCCAGCAGCTTAGCCCGGACCGCGGGCAATCAGCCCCAGCATTTT. Based on the CDR3 plus reference TRBV7-8 and TRBJ1-5, the full variable domain is GAGVSQSPRYKVAKRGQDVALRCDPISGHVSLFWYQQALGQGPEFLTYFQNEAQLDKSGLPSDRFFAERPEGSVSTLKIQRTQQEDSAVYLCASSLARTAGNQPQHFGDGTRLSIL.